Each of the 12 T cell receptor beta chains below was sequenced from the same sample in a study of OX40 agonist ivuxolimab in advanced cancers. Assay: immunoSEQ multiplex PCR; the TCRdb copy retains only in-frame clones and omits some. The sample carries some 33,000 clones, about nine tenths recorded once. Source: CD4+ or CD8+ T cells sorted from blood, taken in a trial of the OX40 agonist ivuxolimab. The receptors stem from an adult with an advanced solid tumor such as melanoma, head and neck, liver or kidney cancer.

The rearrangement joins TRBV19 to TRBJ1-6, with TRBD1 as a possible D gene (5 bases). There are 15 residues in the CDR3. CDR1 and CDR2 from the germline V gene are LNHDA and SQIVND (reference sequence). V was shortened by 1 base and J by 9 bases, with 13 bases between the two germline ends. DNA of the CDR3: TGTGCCAGTAGTATAGGGGTAGGGGTCGGTTCACCCCTCCACTTT. Translated: CASSIGVGVGSPLHF. The complete variable domain, with remaining parts taken from reference TRBV19 and TRBJ1-6, reads DGGITQSPKYLFRKEGQNVTLSCEQNLNHDAMYWYRQDPGQGLRLIYYSQIVNDFQKGDIAEGYSVSREKKESFPLTVTSAQKNPTAFYLCASSIGVGVGSPLHFGNGTRLTVT.

The chain links TRBV7-9 to TRBJ1-2, with D perhaps matching TRBD1 (6 bases). This CDR3 region has 15 residues. V was cut by 3 bases and J by 4 bases, with 15 bases left in between. The germline CDR1 and CDR2 sequences are SEHNR and FQNEAQ (reference sequence). CDR3 sequence (DNA): TGTGCCAGCAGCTTGTCAGGGGTACTGGGCTATGGCTACACCTTC. Protein product: CASSLSGVLGYGYTF.

The DNA of the CDR3 is TGCGCCAGCAGTCCACAGGCCTCTAACTATGGCTACACCTTC. Its translation: CASSPQASNYGYTF. This chain links TRBV4-1 with TRBJ1-2, with a possible D match to TRBD1 (5 bases). Germline-derived CDR1 and CDR2 are MGHRA and YSYEKL. Deletions cut 6 bases from V and 0 bases from J, with 11 bases between. CDR3 size: 14 residues.

J is TRBJ2-1 and V is TRBV4-1; 11 nucleotides match TRBD2. The CDR3 runs to 15 residues. J lost 12 bases, V lost 2 bases, and 9 bases had no gene match. Germline V gene lookup returns CDR1 MGHRA and CDR2 YSYEKL. CDR3 sequence: CASSQTLAGVGGQFF. In DNA form, the CDR3 reads TGCGCCAGCAGCCAAACACTAGCGGGAGTTGGGGGGCAGTTCTTC.

This clone was seen a single time. The rearrangement joins TRBV11-2 to TRBJ1-1; D is undetermined. In germline, CDR1 is SGHAT, CDR2 FQNNGV. Trimming stripped 4 bases from V and 1 base from J, with 7 bases between. CDR3 size: 13 residues. For the CDR3, the DNA is TGTGCCAGCAGCTATGACGGGAACACTGAAGCTTTCTTT. It translates to CASSYDGNTEAFF.

J is TRBJ2-1 and V is TRBV4-1; D remains unclear. CDR1 and CDR2 from the germline V gene are MGHRA and YSYEKL. CDR3 length: 14 amino acids. The V and J ends lost 0 bases and 3 bases respectively, with 6 bases between them. CDR3 in amino acids: CASSQDNSYNEQFF. In DNA, the CDR3 is TGCGCCAGCAGCCAAGATAACAGCTACAATGAGCAGTTCTTC.

This sequence joins TRBV28 and TRBJ2-4; D may match TRBD1 or TRBD2 (5 bases each). CDR3 length equals 17 residues. Germline CDR1 MDHEN, CDR2 SYDVKM. Trimming shortened V by 5 bases and J by 0 bases, and 17 bases separated the two germline ends. The CDR3 is CASSPTPGRLAKNIQYF. The CDR3 region has the DNA TGTGCCAGCAGTCCTACGCCGGGACGGCTAGCCAAAAACATTCAGTACTTC.

V and J are TRBV18 and TRBJ2-6; D uncertain. The germline V and J ends were trimmed by 6 bases and 0 bases, with 15 bases remaining between them. The CDR3 has 17 residues. Germline values: CDR1 KGHSH, CDR2 LQKENI. CDR3 sequence: CASSQDRPVSGANVLTF. The CDR3 bases are TGTGCCAGCTCCCAGGACCGCCCGGTCTCTGGGGCCAACGTCCTGACTTTC. The full variable domain, rest sourced from reference TRBV18 and TRBJ2-6, is NAGVMQNPRHLVRRRGQEARLRCSPMKGHSHVYWYRQLPEEGLKFMVYLQKENIIDESGMPKERFSAEFPKEGPSILRIQQVVRGDSAAYFCASSQDRPVSGANVLTFGAGSRLTVL.

This rearrangement joins TRBV11-3 to TRBJ2-3; D uncertain. Germline V CDR1 and CDR2: SGHNT, YENEEA. V was pared by 5 bases and J by 0 bases, with 6 bases between. This CDR3 has 13 amino acids. The CDR3 sequence is CASSETSTDTQYF. The CDR3 DNA sequence: TGTGCCAGCAGCGAAACTAGCACAGATACGCAGTATTTT.

The sample holds one count of this clone. The chain recombines TRBV10-1 with TRBJ2-5; 7 bases are shared with TRBD2. CDR3 length equals 13 residues. Germline CDR1 is WNHNN and CDR2 is SYGVQD (reference sequence). V trimming: 3 bases; J trimming: 5 bases; junction bases outside the gene matches: 3. The CDR3 DNA is TGCGCCAGCAGTGATACAGCGGGGGAGACCCAGTACTTC. It specifies CASSDTAGETQYF.

The chain carries TRBV2 and TRBJ1-1; weak D call: TRBD1 (6 bases). Germline V CDR1 and CDR2: SNHLY, FYNNEI. The V gene lost 0 bases and the J gene lost 2 bases, with 13 bases spanning the gap. The CDR3 runs 16 residues. The CDR3 sequence is CASSEASRTANTEAFF. CDR3 bases: TGTGCCAGCAGTGAAGCTTCCCGGACAGCAAACACTGAAGCTTTCTTT.

The chain employs TRBV6-4 and TRBJ2-1; 11 nucleotides line up with TRBD2. Trimming cost V 4 bases and J 8 bases; bases outside gene matches: 4. Germline loops: CDR1 MRHNA, CDR2 SNTAGT. This CDR3 is built from 14 residues. CDR3 DNA: TGTGCCAGCAGTGGACTAGCGGGAAATGATGAGCAGTTCTTC. This gives the protein CASSGLAGNDEQFF.